The source of this T cell receptor (beta chain) is a study of T cell responses to AZD1222 COVID-19 vaccine. Only in-frame clones appear in the TCRdb table, and some are missing; sequencing was by immunoSEQ multiplex PCR. Among more than 110,000 clones, approximately 92% were seen once, and the ten largest hold roughly 5.1%. V was pared by 4 bases and J by 4 bases, with 14 bases of the junction left unmatched. The CDR3 is made up of 16 amino acids. The germline gives CDR1 SGHRS, CDR2 YFSETQ. With regard to this clone: Antigen unknown.

Study outcomes and limitations: Seropositive AZD1222 recipients at baseline numbered only five or six.

This sequence was found in an adult in good health. The sample consisted of peripheral blood, taken on day 0 of AZD1222 vaccination. The chain has TRBV5-1 and TRBJ2-7; TRBD1 aligns across 7 bases. In DNA form, the CDR3 reads TGCGCCAGCAGCAGATCCCGACAGGGTCAAATGTACGAGCAGTACTTC. Protein product: CASSRSRQGQMYEQYF.